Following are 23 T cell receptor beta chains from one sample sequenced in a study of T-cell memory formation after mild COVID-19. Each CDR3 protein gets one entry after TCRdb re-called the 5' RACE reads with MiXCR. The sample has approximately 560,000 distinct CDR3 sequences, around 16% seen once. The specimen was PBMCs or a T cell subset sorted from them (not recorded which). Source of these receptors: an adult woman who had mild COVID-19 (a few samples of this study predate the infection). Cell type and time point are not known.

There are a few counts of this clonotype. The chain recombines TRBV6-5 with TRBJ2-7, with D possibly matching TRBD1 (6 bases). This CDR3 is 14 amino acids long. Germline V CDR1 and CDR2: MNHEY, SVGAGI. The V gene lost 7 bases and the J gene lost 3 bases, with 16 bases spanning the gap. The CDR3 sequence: CASTPRGKNYEQYF. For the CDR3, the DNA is TGTGCCAGCACCCCGAGGGGGAAAAACTACGAGCAGTACTTC.

This CDR3 is CASSSSRGDREYF. The CDR3 nucleotides are TGTGCCAGCAGCTCCAGTCGGGGGGACAGGGAGTACTTC. V and J are TRBV7-2 and TRBJ2-5, with 9 bases fitting TRBD1. This CDR3 is 13 amino acids long. Germline V gene lookup returns CDR1 SGHTA and CDR2 FQGNSA. Trimming removed 4 bases from V and 12 bases from J; junction bases left unmatched: 9.

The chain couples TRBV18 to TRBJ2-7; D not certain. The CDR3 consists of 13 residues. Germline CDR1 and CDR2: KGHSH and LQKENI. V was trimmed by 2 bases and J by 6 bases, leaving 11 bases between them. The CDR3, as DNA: TGTGCCAGCTCACCATCCAGATGGCGCGAGCAGTACTTC. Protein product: CASSPSRWREQYF.

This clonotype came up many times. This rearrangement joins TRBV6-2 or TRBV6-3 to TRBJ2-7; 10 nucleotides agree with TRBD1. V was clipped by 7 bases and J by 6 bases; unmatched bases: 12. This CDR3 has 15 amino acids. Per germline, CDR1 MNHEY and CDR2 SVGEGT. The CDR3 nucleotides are TGTGCCAGCATTTCCACCGGGACAGGGGTAGGCGAGCAGTACTTC. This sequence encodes CASISTGTGVGEQYF.

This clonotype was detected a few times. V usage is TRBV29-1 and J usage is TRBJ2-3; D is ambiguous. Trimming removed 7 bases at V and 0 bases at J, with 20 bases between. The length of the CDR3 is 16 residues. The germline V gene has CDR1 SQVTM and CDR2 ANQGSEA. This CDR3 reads CSADGHDAISTDTQYF. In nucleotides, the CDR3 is TGCAGCGCAGACGGGCACGACGCTATTAGCACAGATACGCAGTATTTT.

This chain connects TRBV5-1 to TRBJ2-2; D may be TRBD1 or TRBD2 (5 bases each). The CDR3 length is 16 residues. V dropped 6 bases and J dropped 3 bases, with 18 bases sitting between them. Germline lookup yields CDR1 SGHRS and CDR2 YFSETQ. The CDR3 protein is CASTLIGAGDTGELFF. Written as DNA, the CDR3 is TGCGCCAGCACCCTTATCGGGGCAGGCGACACCGGGGAGCTGTTTTTT.

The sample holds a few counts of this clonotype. The CDR3 protein is CASSLQGRENSPLHF. The CDR3, as DNA: TGCGCCAGCAGCTTGCAGGGCAGGGAGAATTCACCCCTCCACTTT. The chain recombines TRBV5-1 with TRBJ1-6; TRBD1 is a possible D gene (5 bases). The CDR3 runs 15 residues. Between the trimmed V and J ends, which lost 1 base and 7 bases, there was a span of 12 bases. The V gene's germline CDR1 is SGHRS and CDR2 YFSETQ. Based on the CDR3 plus reference TRBV5-1 and TRBJ1-6, the full variable domain is KAGVTQTPRYLIKTRGQQVTLSCSPISGHRSVSWYQQTPGQGLQFLFEYFSETQRNKGNFPGRFSGRQFSNSRSEMNVSTLELGDSALYLCASSLQGRENSPLHFGNGTRLTVT.

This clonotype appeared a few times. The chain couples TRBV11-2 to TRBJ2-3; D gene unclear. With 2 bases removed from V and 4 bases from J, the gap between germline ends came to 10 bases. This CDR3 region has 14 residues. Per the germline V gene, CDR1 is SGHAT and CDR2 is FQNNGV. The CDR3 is CASSLLSAPDTQYF. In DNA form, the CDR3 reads TGTGCCAGCAGCTTATTAAGCGCCCCAGATACGCAGTATTTT.

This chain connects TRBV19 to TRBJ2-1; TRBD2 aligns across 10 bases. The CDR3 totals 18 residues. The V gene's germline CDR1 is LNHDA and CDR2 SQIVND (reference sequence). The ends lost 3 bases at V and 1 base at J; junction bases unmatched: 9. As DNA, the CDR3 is TGTGCCAGTAGTATGATAGGGCTAGCGGGAGCATCCTACAATGAGCAGTTCTTC. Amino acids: CASSMIGLAGASYNEQFF. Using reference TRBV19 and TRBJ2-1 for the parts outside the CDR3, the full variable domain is DGGITQSPKYLFRKEGQNVTLSCEQNLNHDAMYWYRQDPGQGLRLIYYSQIVNDFQKGDIAEGYSVSREKKESFPLTVTSAQKNPTAFYLCASSMIGLAGASYNEQFFGPGTRLTVL.

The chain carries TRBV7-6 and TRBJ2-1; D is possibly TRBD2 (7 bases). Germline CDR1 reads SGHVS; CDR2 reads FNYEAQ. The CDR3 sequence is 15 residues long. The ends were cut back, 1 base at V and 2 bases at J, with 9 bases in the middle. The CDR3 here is CASSLEGGAYNEQFF. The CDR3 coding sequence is TGTGCCAGCAGCTTAGAGGGGGGGGCCTACAATGAGCAGTTCTTC.

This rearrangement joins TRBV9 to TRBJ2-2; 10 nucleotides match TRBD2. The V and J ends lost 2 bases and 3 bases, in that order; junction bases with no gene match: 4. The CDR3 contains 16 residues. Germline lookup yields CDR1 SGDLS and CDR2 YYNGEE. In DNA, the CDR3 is TGTGCCAGCAGCGTCTGGACTAGCGGACACACCGGGGAGCTGTTTTTT. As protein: CASSVWTSGHTGELFF.

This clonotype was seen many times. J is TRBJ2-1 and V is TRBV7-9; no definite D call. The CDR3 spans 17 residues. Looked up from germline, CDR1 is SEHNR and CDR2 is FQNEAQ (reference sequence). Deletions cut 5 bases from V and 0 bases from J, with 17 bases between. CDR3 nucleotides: TGTGCCAGCAGCGCCCCCCGGGTGGGCAACTCCTACAATGAGCAGTTCTTC. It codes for CASSAPRVGNSYNEQFF.

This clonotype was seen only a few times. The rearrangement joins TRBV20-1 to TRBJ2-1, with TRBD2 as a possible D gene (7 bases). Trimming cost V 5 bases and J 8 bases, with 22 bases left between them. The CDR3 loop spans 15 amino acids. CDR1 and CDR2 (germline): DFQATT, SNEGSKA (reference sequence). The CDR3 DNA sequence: TGCAGTGCTCCCCGAGGGGGGGGGCCTATGGATGAGCAGTTCTTC. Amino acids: CSAPRGGGPMDEQFF.

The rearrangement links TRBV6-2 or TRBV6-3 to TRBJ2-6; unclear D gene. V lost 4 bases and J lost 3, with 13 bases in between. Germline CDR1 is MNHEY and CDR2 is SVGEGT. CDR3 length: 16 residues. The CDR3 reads CASSCQGGVGANVLTF. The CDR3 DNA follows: TGTGCCAGCAGTTGCCAAGGCGGTGTTGGGGCCAACGTCCTGACTTTC.

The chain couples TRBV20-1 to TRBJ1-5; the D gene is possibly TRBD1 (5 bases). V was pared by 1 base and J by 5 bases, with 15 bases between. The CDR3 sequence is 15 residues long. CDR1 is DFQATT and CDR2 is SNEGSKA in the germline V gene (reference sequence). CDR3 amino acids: CSARGLTETYQPQHF. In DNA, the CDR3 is TGCAGTGCTAGAGGCTTGACAGAAACCTATCAGCCCCAGCATTTT.

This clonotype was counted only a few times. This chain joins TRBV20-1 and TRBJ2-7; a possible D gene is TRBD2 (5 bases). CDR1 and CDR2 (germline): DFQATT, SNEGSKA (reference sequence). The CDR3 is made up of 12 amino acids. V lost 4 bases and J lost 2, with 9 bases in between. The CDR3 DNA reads TGCAGTGCTATGGAGGAGGCCTACGAGCAGTACTTC. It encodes CSAMEEAYEQYF.

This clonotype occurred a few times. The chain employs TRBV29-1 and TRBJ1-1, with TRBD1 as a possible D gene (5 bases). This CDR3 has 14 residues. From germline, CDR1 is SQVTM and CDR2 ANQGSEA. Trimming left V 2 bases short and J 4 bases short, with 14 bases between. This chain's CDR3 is CSVERGQGGTEAFF. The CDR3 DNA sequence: TGCAGCGTTGAACGAGGGCAGGGCGGCACTGAAGCTTTCTTT.

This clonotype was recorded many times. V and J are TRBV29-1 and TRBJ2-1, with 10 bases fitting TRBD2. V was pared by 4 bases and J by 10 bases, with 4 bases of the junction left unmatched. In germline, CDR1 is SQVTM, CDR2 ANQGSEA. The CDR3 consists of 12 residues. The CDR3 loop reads CSVVAGGREQFF. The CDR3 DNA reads TGCAGCGTTGTAGCGGGAGGTAGAGAGCAGTTCTTC.

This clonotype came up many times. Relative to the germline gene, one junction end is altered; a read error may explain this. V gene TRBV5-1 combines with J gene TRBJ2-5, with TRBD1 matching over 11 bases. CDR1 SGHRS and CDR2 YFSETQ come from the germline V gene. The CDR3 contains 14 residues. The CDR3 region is CASSLGQGGETQYF. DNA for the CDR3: TGTGCCAGCAGCTTGGGACAGGGGGGAGAGACCCAGTACTTC.

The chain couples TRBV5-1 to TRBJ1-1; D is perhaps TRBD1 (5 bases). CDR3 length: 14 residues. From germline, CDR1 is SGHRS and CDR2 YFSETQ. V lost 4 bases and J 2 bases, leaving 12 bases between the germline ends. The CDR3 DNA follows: TGCGCCAGCAGCACCGACAGAGCTAACACTGAAGCTTTCTTT. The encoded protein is CASSTDRANTEAFF. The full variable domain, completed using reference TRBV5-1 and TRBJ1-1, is KAGVTQTPRYLIKTRGQQVTLSCSPISGHRSVSWYQQTPGQGLQFLFEYFSETQRNKGNFPGRFSGRQFSNSRSEMNVSTLELGDSALYLCASSTDRANTEAFFGQGTRLTVV.

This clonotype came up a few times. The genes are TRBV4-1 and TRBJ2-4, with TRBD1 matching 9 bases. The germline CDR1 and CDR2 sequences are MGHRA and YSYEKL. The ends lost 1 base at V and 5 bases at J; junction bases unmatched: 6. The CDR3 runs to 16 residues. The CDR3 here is CASSQGGQGIENIQYF. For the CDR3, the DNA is TGCGCCAGCAGCCAAGGCGGACAGGGGATTGAAAACATTCAGTACTTC.

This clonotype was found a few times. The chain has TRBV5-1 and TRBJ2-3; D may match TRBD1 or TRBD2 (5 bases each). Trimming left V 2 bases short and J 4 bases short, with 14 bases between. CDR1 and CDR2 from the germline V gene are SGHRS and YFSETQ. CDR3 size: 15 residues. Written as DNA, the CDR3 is TGCGCCAGCAGCTTTGGGGACGACAGCGCAGATACGCAGTATTTT. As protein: CASSFGDDSADTQYF.

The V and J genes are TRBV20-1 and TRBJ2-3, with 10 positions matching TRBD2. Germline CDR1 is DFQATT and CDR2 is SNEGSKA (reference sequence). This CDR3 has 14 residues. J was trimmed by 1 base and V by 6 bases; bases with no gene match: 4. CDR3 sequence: CSAHGTSGTDTQYF. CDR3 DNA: TGCAGTGCCCACGGGACTAGCGGCACAGATACGCAGTATTTT.